This T cell receptor beta chain was found in a study of CD8+CD57+ T cells in acquired aplastic anemia. Study outcomes and limitations: Patient and control CD8+ Simpson's diversity was not significantly different. Overlap between patients and controls comprised some 31 CD8+ CDR3 sequences.

In germline, CDR1 is SGHDT, CDR2 YYEEEE. This CDR3 is 13 amino acids long. The germline V and J ends were trimmed by 2 bases and 0 bases, with 0 bases remaining between them. Selection for sequencing was limited to patients who had shown CD8+CD57+ cell expansion by flow cytometry. Every patient was diagnosed with severe acquired aplastic anemia. Prior therapy had not been administered to any patient at the time of blood sampling. At least ten counts were recorded for this clonotype. Antigen: not known. CDR3 and TCR beta VDJ profiling relied on a genomic DNA template. Via MiXCR, TCRdb re-called the reads, giving one row per CDR3 protein. The sample holds 150,000 to 200,000 distinct CDR3 sequences, less than 60% seen once.

The TCR comes from a human donor with aplastic anemia. The sequencing input was sorted CD4+, CD8+, or CD8+CD57+ T cells (not recorded which) from PBMCs. The gene calls are TRBV5-6 and TRBJ2-6; D gene uncertain. This CDR3 reads CASSFSGANVLTF. The DNA of the CDR3 is TGTGCCAGCAGCTTCTCTGGGGCCAACGTCCTGACTTTC.